In its sample, the clone carrying this TCR beta chain was seen a few times. Its specificity is not known. This record belongs to a study of cytomegalovirus exposure and HLA in healthy donors. Study summary: Of all 400 or so donors who were genotyped, about 84% belonged to the Caucasian-associated ancestry cluster. Findings of the study overall: Within a later analysis, the majority of CMV-associated TCR beta chains appeared HLA-restricted. The study put 150 to 200 TCR beta chains on its list as cytomegalovirus-associated.

The CDR3 is 15 residues long. Germline V CDR1 and CDR2: LGHNA, YNFKEQ. Trimming left V 6 bases short and J 6 bases short, with 17 bases between. Researchers ran the PCR with 60 Vbeta and 13 Jbeta primers. Sequencing used immunoSEQ multiplex PCR; TCRdb keeps in-frame clones, though not all of them. This sample carries 120,000 or so clones, 77% of them seen once, and the ten largest clones take approximately 5.5%. Nominally healthy donors were sampled, though unrecorded immune exposures were likely. The specimen was PBMCs. The source is a man younger than 30 in good health and CMV-seropositive. The chain uses TRBV4-2 and TRBJ2-2; D possibly corresponds to TRBD1 (7 bases). CDR3 coding DNA: TGTGCCAGCAGGGAGGGACAGATGCTATCCGGGGAGCTGTTTTTT. This translates into CASREGQMLSGELFF.